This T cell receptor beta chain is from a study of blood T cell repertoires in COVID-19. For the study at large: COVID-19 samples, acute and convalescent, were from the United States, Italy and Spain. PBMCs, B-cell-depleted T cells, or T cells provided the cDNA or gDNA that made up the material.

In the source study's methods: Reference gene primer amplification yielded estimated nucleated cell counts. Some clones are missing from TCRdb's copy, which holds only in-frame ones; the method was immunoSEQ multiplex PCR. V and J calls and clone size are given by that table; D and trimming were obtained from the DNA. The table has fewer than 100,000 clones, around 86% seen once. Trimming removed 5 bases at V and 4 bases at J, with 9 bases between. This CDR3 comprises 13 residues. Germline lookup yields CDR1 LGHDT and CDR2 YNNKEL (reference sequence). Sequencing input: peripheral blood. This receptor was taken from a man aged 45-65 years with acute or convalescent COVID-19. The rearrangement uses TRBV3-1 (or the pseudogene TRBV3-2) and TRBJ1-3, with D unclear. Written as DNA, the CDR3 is TGTGCCAGCAGCACCCTCGGGGGAAACACCATATATTTT. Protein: CASSTLGGNTIYF.